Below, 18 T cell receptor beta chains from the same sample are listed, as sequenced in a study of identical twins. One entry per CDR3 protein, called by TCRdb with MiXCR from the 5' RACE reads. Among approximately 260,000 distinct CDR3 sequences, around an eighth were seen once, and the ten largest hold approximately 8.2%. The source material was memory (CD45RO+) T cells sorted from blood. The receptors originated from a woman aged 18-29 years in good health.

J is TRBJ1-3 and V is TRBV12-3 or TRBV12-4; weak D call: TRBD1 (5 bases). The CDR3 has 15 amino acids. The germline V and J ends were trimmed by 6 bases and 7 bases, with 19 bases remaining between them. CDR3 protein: CASSQLGGIRNTIYF. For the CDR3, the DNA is TGTGCCAGCAGCCAACTTGGGGGGATAAGGAACACCATATATTTT.

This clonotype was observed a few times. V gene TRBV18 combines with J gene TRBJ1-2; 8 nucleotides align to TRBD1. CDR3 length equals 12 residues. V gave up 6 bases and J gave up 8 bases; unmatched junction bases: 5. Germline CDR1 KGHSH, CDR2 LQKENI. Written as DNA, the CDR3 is TGTGCCAGCTCTTCGGACAGGGAAGGCTACACCTTC. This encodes CASSSDREGYTF.

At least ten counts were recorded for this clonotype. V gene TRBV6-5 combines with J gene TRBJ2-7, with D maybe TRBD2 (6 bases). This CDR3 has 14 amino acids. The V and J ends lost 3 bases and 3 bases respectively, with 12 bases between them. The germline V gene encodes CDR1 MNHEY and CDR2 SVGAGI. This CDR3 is CASSYGEEGYEQYF. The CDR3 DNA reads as TGTGCCAGCAGTTATGGGGAGGAAGGCTACGAGCAGTACTTC.

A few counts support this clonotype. The CDR3: CASSYLAGYNEQFF. The CDR3 nucleotides are TGTGCCAGCAGCTACCTAGCGGGGTACAATGAGCAGTTCTTC. The chain combines TRBV7-2 with TRBJ2-1; 9 bases align to TRBD2. From germline, CDR1 is SGHTA and CDR2 FQGNSA. Trimming at V came to 4 bases and at J to 4 bases, leaving 2 bases not matched to a gene. The CDR3 consists of 14 residues.

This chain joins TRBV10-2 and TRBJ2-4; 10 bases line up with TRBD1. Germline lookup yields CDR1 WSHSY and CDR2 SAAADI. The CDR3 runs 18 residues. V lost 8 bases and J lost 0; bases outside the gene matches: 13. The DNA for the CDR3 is TGCGCCAGCCACCGGGACAGGGGTTCCCTGTTAGCCAAAAACATTCAGTACTTC. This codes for CASHRDRGSLLAKNIQYF.

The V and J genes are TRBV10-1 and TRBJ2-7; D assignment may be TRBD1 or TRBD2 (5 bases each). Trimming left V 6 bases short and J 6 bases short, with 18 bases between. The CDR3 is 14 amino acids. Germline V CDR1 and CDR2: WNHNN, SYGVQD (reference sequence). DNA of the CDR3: TGCGCCAGCAGCCGGGACCCCTCGAAACCCGAGCAGTACTTC. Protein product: CASSRDPSKPEQYF.

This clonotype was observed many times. CDR3 in amino acids: CSASAVNTGELFF. The CDR3 DNA reads as TGCAGTGCTAGCGCGGTGAACACCGGGGAGCTGTTTTTT. V gene TRBV20-1 combines with J gene TRBJ2-2; no clear D. The V gene lost 3 bases and the J gene lost 1 base, with 6 bases spanning the gap. This CDR3 region has 13 residues. Germline loops: CDR1 DFQATT, CDR2 SNEGSKA (reference sequence).

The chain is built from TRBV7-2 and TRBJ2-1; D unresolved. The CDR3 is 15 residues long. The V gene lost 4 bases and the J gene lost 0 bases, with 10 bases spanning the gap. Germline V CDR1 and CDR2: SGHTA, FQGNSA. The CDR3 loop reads CASSSRLSSYNEQFF. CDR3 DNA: TGTGCCAGCAGCTCGCGGTTGAGCTCCTACAATGAGCAGTTCTTC.

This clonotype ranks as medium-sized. CDR3 loop: CASSLLAGARTDTQYF. The CDR3, as DNA: TGTGCCAGCAGCTTATTAGCGGGAGCCCGAACAGATACGCAGTATTTT. This rearrangement joins TRBV7-2 to TRBJ2-3, with 9 bases aligning to TRBD2. This CDR3 is built from 16 residues. Germline CDR1 SGHTA, CDR2 FQGNSA. Unmatched junction bases numbered 6, after V lost 2 bases and J lost 3 bases.

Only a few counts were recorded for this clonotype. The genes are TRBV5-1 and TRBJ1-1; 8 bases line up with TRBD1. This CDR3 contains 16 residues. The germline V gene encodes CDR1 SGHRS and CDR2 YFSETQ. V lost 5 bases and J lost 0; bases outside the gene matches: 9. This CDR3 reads CASSSSGTGMNTEAFF. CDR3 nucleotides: TGCGCCAGCAGTTCTTCCGGGACAGGCATGAACACTGAAGCTTTCTTT. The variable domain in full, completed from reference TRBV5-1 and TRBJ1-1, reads KAGVTQTPRYLIKTRGQQVTLSCSPISGHRSVSWYQQTPGQGLQFLFEYFSETQRNKGNFPGRFSGRQFSNSRSEMNVSTLELGDSALYLCASSSSGTGMNTEAFFGQGTRLTVV.

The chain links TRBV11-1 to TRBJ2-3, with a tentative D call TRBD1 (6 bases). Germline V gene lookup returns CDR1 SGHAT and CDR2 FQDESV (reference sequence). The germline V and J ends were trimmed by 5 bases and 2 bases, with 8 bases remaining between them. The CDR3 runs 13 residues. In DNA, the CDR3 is TGTGCCAGCAGCGGACAGTTCACAGATACGCAGTATTTT. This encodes CASSGQFTDTQYF.

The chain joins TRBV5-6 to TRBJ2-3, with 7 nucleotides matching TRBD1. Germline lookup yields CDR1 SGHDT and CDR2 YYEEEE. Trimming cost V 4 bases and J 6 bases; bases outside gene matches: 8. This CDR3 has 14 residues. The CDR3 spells CASSPQGVWDTQYF. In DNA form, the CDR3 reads TGTGCCAGCAGCCCGCAGGGGGTATGGGATACGCAGTATTTT.

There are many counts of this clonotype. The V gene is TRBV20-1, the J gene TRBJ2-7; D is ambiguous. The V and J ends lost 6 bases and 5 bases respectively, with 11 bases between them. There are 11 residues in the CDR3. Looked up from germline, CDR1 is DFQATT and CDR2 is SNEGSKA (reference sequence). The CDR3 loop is CSANIVDEQYF. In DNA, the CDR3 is TGCAGTGCCAACATCGTGGACGAGCAGTACTTC.

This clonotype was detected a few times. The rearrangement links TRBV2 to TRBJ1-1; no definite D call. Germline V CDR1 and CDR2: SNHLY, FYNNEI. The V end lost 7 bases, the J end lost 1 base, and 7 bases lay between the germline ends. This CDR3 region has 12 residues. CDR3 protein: CASNPANTEAFF. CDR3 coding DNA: TGTGCCAGCAATCCCGCGAACACTGAAGCTTTCTTT.

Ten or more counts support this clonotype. CDR3 sequence (DNA): TGTGCCAGCAGTCCCCCCGGACAGGGAATGGGGCAGCCCCAGCATTTT. As protein: CASSPPGQGMGQPQHF. The chain joins TRBV12-3 or TRBV12-4 to TRBJ1-5; 8 positions match TRBD1. The CDR3 contains 16 residues. V lost 5 bases to trimming and J lost 7 bases; unmatched junction nucleotides: 13.

CDR3 protein: CASSFTDLYGYTF. DNA of the CDR3: TGTGCCAGCAGCTTCACAGACCTCTATGGCTACACCTTC. This chain uses TRBV11-3 with TRBJ1-2; no firm D call. Trimming took off 3 bases at V and 4 bases at J, with 9 bases between the two ends. The CDR3 is 13 residues long. CDR1 is SGHNT, CDR2 YENEEA, per germline.

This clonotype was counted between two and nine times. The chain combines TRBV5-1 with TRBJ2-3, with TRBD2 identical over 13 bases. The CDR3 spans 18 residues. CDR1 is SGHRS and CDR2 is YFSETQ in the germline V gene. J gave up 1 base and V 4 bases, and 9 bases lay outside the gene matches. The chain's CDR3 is CASSTRLAGGLGTDTQYF. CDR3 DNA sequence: TGCGCCAGCAGCACCCGACTAGCGGGGGGTCTTGGCACAGATACGCAGTATTTT.

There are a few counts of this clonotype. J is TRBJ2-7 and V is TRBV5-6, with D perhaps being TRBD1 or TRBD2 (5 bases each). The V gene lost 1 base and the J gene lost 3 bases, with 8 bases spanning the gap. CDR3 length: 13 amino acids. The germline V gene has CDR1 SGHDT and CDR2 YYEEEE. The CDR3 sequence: CASSLTGHYEQYF. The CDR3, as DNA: TGTGCCAGCAGCTTGACGGGGCACTACGAGCAGTACTTC. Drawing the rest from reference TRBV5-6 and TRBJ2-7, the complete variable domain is DAGVTQSPTHLIKTRGQQVTLRCSPKSGHDTVSWYQQALGQGPQFIFQYYEEEERQRGNFPDRFSGHQFPNYSSELNVNALLLGDSALYLCASSLTGHYEQYFGPGTRLTVT.